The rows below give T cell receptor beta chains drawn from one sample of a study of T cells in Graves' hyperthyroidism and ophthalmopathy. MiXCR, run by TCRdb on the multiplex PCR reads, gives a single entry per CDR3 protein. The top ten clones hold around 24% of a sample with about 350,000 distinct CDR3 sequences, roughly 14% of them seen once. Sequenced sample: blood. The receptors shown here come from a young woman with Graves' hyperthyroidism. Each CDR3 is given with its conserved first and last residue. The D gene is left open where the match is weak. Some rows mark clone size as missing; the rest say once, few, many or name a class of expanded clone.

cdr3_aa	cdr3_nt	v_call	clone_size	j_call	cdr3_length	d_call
CASSFPGQGLGELFF	TGTGCCAGCAGCTTCCCCGGACAGGGGTTGGGGGAGCTGTTTTTT	TRBV11-3	many	TRBJ2-2	15	TRBD1
CASSLVGYTDTQYF	TGTGCCAGCAGCTTAGTCGGTTACACAGATACGCAGTATTTT	TRBV11-2	many	TRBJ2-3	14	-
CASSYRGPRGANVLTF	TGTGCCAGCAGTTACAGGGGCCCTAGGGGGGCCAACGTCCTGACTTTC	TRBV6-5	-	TRBJ2-6	16	-
CSVGVNEQFF	TGCAGCGTTGGGGTTAATGAGCAGTTCTTC	TRBV29-1	many	TRBJ2-1	10	-
CASPPPDLGGEAFF	TGTGCCAGCCCACCGCCGGACCTAGGGGGTGAAGCTTTCTTT	TRBV18	-	TRBJ1-1	14	-
CASSLGGYSIDTQYF	TGTGCCAGCAGCTTGGGCGGATACAGCATAGATACGCAGTATTTT	TRBV28	few	TRBJ2-3	15	-
CATSRVVGRGAGANVLTF	TGTGCCACCAGCAGAGTGGTTGGTCGGGGAGCTGGGGCCAACGTCCTGACTTTC	TRBV15	many	TRBJ2-6	18	-
CASTSGIPDTQYF	TGTGCCTCGACTAGCGGGATACCAGATACGCAGTATTTT	TRBV30	-	TRBJ2-3	13	TRBD2
CASSFRALGNQPQHF	TGTGCCAGCAGTTTTCGGGCGCTGGGCAATCAGCCCCAGCATTTT	TRBV12-3/TRBV12-4	many	TRBJ1-5	15	-
CASTEPGGGGEQYF	TGTGCCAGCACCGAACCGGGGGGAGGGGGCGAGCAGTACTTC	TRBV6-1	-	TRBJ2-7	14	-
CASSFRVAYEQYF	TGTGCCAGCAGCTTCCGGGTCGCCTACGAGCAGTACTTC	TRBV11-2	many	TRBJ2-7	13	-
CASSSMQGGSYEQYF	TGTGCCAGCAGCTCAATGCAGGGCGGATCCTACGAGCAGTACTTC	TRBV11-2	many	TRBJ2-7	15	-
CASSSGQGMNTEAFF	TGTGCCAGCAGCTCCGGACAGGGTATGAACACTGAAGCTTTCTTT	TRBV11-2	-	TRBJ1-1	15	TRBD1
CSAPRLAGESDTQYF	TGCAGTGCTCCCCGACTAGCGGGAGAGTCAGATACGCAGTATTTT	TRBV20-1	many	TRBJ2-3	15	TRBD2
CASSQDFKAVNTEAFF	TGCGCCAGCAGCCAAGATTTCAAGGCCGTGAACACTGAAGCTTTCTTT	TRBV4-1	-	TRBJ1-1	16	-
CSAPGTRTSTDTQYF	TGCAGTGCGCCCGGGACTAGGACTAGCACAGATACGCAGTATTTT	TRBV20-1	few	TRBJ2-3	15	TRBD2
CASSLGGDQPQHF	TGTGCCAGCAGCTTAGGCGGGGATCAGCCCCAGCATTTT	TRBV7-2	many	TRBJ1-5	13	-
CASSLNPLSAPNRPQHF	TGTGCCAGCAGCTTAAATCCTCTCTCGGCACCCAATCGGCCCCAGCATTTT	TRBV7-8	many	TRBJ1-5	17	-
CSVVKGDTIYF	TGCAGCGTTGTAAAGGGGGACACCATATATTTT	TRBV29-1	-	TRBJ1-3	11	-
CASSDPPAEQYF	TGTGCCAGCAGTGATCCTCCCGCCGAGCAGTACTTC	TRBV2	many	TRBJ2-7	12	-
CAWSPQGNQPQHF	TGTGCCTGGAGTCCCCAGGGCAATCAGCCCCAGCATTTT	TRBV30	many	TRBJ1-5	13	-
CASSKTSGSYGEQFF	TGTGCCAGCAGTAAAACTAGCGGGAGTTATGGTGAGCAGTTCTTC	TRBV6-2/TRBV6-3	-	TRBJ2-1	15	TRBD2
CASSVAAVETQYF	TGTGCCAGCAGTGTAGCGGCAGTAGAGACCCAGTACTTC	TRBV28	-	TRBJ2-5	13	-
CAISEVGQPQETQYF	TGTGCCATCAGTGAGGTGGGACAGCCTCAAGAGACCCAGTACTTC	TRBV10-3	many	TRBJ2-5	15	TRBD1
CATSITYNEQFF	TGTGCCACCAGCATCACCTACAATGAGCAGTTCTTC	TRBV19	few	TRBJ2-1	12	-
CSASLGVGNTIYF	TGCAGTGCTAGTTTAGGGGTGGGGAACACCATATATTTT	TRBV20-1	-	TRBJ1-3	13	-
CASSWGDTEETQYF	TGCGCCAGCAGCTGGGGGGACACCGAAGAGACCCAGTACTTC	TRBV5-1	-	TRBJ2-5	14	-
CASSLRVVEQPQHF	TGTGCCAGCAGTTTACGAGTTGTGGAACAGCCCCAGCATTTT	TRBV12-3/TRBV12-4	many	TRBJ1-5	14	-
CASSERIGGYNEQFF	TGCGCCAGCAGTGAGCGGATAGGGGGCTACAATGAGCAGTTCTTC	TRBV10-1	many	TRBJ2-1	15	-
CSARVLDYEQYF	TGCAGTGCTAGAGTTCTCGACTACGAGCAGTACTTC	TRBV20-1	many	TRBJ2-7	12	-
CASGAVGDSNQPQHF	TGTGCCAGCGGAGCGGTCGGGGATAGCAATCAGCCCCAGCATTTT	TRBV28	-	TRBJ1-5	15	-
CSARVGMADGYTF	TGCAGTGCTAGAGTCGGGATGGCAGATGGCTACACCTTC	TRBV20-1	few	TRBJ1-2	13	-
CASTEQMNTEAFF	TGTGCCAGCACCGAGCAGATGAACACTGAAGCTTTCTTT	TRBV6-1	many	TRBJ1-1	13	-
CASSQGVSSSSYNEQFF	TGCGCCAGCAGCCAAGGGGTTTCATCCAGCTCCTACAATGAGCAGTTCTTC	TRBV4-1	-	TRBJ2-1	17	-
CASSQDPGREVYNEQFF	TGCGCCAGCAGCCAAGACCCCGGGAGGGAGGTTTACAATGAGCAGTTCTTC	TRBV4-1	few	TRBJ2-1	17	TRBD2
CASSYRASGMGNEQYF	TGTGCCAGCAGTTACCGAGCTAGCGGGATGGGTAACGAGCAGTACTTC	TRBV6-6	many	TRBJ2-7	16	TRBD2
CASSLAGGPSTDTQYF	TGTGCCAGCAGCTTAGCGGGAGGGCCGAGCACAGATACGCAGTATTTT	TRBV13	many	TRBJ2-3	16	TRBD2
CASSIGGREKTQYF	TGTGCCAGCAGCATCGGAGGGAGGGAAAAGACCCAGTACTTC	TRBV6-1	many	TRBJ2-5	14	TRBD2
CASSLGDRANTIYF	TGCGCCAGCAGCTTGGGGGACAGAGCAAACACCATATATTTT	TRBV5-1	-	TRBJ1-3	14	TRBD1
CASSRTGGAGETQYF	TGCGCCAGCAGCAGGACAGGGGGCGCCGGGGAGACCCAGTACTTC	TRBV5-1	-	TRBJ2-5	15	TRBD1
CASSSFLAGGHNEQFF	TGTGCCAGCAGTTCATTCCTGGCGGGAGGACACAATGAGCAGTTCTTC	TRBV6-1	many	TRBJ2-1	16	TRBD2